The 30 T cell receptor beta chains below were found in one sample sequenced in a study of OX40 agonist ivuxolimab in advanced cancers. Profiling relied on immunoSEQ multiplex PCR, and the TCRdb table lists in-frame clones only, not all of them. The sample has tens of thousands of clones, about nine tenths seen once; the top ten hold 0.95% to 1.5%. This specimen was CD4+ or CD8+ T cells sorted from blood, taken in a trial of the OX40 agonist ivuxolimab. These receptors were collected from an adult with an advanced solid tumor such as melanoma, head and neck, liver or kidney cancer.

The rearrangement links TRBV6-6 to TRBJ1-2; 10 bases are shared with TRBD1. The length of the CDR3 is 13 residues. The germline CDR1 and CDR2 sequences are MNHNY and SVGAGI (reference sequence). V lost 11 bases, J lost 4 bases, and 7 bases stayed unmatched. CDR3 residues: CAGTGEAGYGYTF. In DNA, the CDR3 is TGTGCCGGGACAGGGGAAGCAGGCTATGGCTACACCTTC.

The gene calls are TRBV5-1 and TRBJ2-1, with TRBD2 identical over 8 bases. Germline V lookup: CDR1 SGHRS, CDR2 YFSETQ. CDR3 length equals 13 residues. Trimming cost V 3 bases and J 10 bases; bases outside gene matches: 6. This CDR3 is CASSSLAGYEQFF. DNA for the CDR3: TGCGCCAGCAGCTCCTTAGCGGGATACGAGCAGTTCTTC.

The chain is built from TRBV11-2 and TRBJ2-5; D remains unclear. CDR1 SGHAT and CDR2 FQNNGV come from the germline V gene. Trimming cost V 5 bases and J 3 bases, with 4 bases left between them. This CDR3 is built from 11 residues. DNA of the CDR3: TGTGCCAGCAGCCGCAAAGAGACCCAGTACTTC. Protein product: CASSRKETQYF.

The chain has TRBV28 and TRBJ2-1; 7 nucleotides line up with TRBD2. CDR1 is MDHEN, CDR2 SYDVKM, per germline. The ends lost 2 bases at V and 0 bases at J; junction bases unmatched: 13. This CDR3 contains 19 residues. The CDR3: CASSLVVGRGVGSYNEQFF. CDR3 nucleotides: TGTGCCAGCAGTTTAGTCGTAGGGAGGGGAGTGGGCTCCTACAATGAGCAGTTCTTC.

The rearrangement joins TRBV7-8 to TRBJ2-2; 7 nucleotides align to TRBD1. The CDR3 loop spans 15 amino acids. V lost 5 bases, J lost 4 bases, and 7 bases stayed unmatched. Per germline, CDR1 SGHVS and CDR2 FQNEAQ. CDR3 loop: CASSPRQGATGELFF. CDR3 in DNA: TGTGCCAGCAGCCCCCGACAGGGAGCCACCGGGGAGCTGTTTTTT.

The chain joins TRBV5-1 to TRBJ2-7; tentative D call: TRBD2 (5 bases). CDR3 length: 13 amino acids. CDR1 is SGHRS, CDR2 YFSETQ, per germline. V was pared by 0 bases and J by 6 bases, with 10 bases between. The CDR3 nucleotides are TGCGCCAGCAGCTTGGACGGGAATCGCGAGCAGTACTTC. Translating it yields CASSLDGNREQYF.

The chain is built from TRBV5-4 and TRBJ2-6; D not resolved. Germline-derived CDR1 and CDR2 are SGHNT and YYREEE (reference sequence). The CDR3 covers 16 residues. Trimming took off 2 bases at V and 4 bases at J, with 13 bases between the two ends. This CDR3 reads CASSFYRVAGANVLTF. The CDR3 bases are TGTGCCAGCAGCTTTTATAGGGTCGCCGGGGCCAACGTCCTGACTTTC.

The chain carries TRBV6-1 and TRBJ2-3, with a weak D call TRBD2 (5 bases). The CDR3 covers 16 residues. Germline loops: CDR1 MNHNS, CDR2 SASEGT. V lost 4 bases and J lost 6, with 20 bases in between. Here the CDR3 reads CASSAHRVSRGDTQYF. In DNA form, the CDR3 reads TGTGCCAGCAGTGCCCACCGGGTTTCCAGAGGGGATACGCAGTATTTT.

The chain employs TRBV5-1 and TRBJ1-1; D might be TRBD1 (6 bases). Per the germline V gene, CDR1 is SGHRS and CDR2 is YFSETQ. V lost 3 bases, J lost 1 base, and 13 bases lay in between. The length of the CDR3 is 15 residues. For the CDR3, the DNA is TGCGCCAGCAGCTCTCAGGGGCCGGGGAACACTGAAGCTTTCTTT. It is translated as CASSSQGPGNTEAFF.

The CDR3 DNA reads as TGTGCCAGCAGTGACTCGGGCACAGATACGCAGTATTTT. Translating gives CASSDSGTDTQYF. The genes are TRBV2 and TRBJ2-3, with D uncertain. CDR1 is SNHLY and CDR2 is FYNNEI in the germline V gene. Trimming removed 3 bases from V and 1 base from J, with 5 bases in between. The CDR3 runs to 13 residues.

V and J are TRBV2 and TRBJ1-5; a possible D gene is TRBD1 (6 bases). Trimming left V 7 bases short and J 6 bases short, with 16 bases between. The CDR3 consists of 14 residues. Germline lookup yields CDR1 SNHLY and CDR2 FYNNEI. For the CDR3, the DNA is TGTGCCAGCAACTCCCAGGGGCCCAGTCAGCCCCAGCATTTT. It specifies CASNSQGPSQPQHF. The full variable domain, its missing parts supplied by reference TRBV2 and TRBJ1-5, is EPEVTQTPSHQVTQMGQEVILRCVPISNHLYFYWYRQILGQKVEFLVSFYNNEISEKSEIFDDQFSVERPDGSNFTLKIRSTKLEDSAMYFCASNSQGPSQPQHFGDGTRLSIL.

The chain recombines TRBV2 with TRBJ2-1; no definite D call. Trimming cost V 8 bases and J 9 bases, with 14 bases left between them. The germline gives CDR1 SNHLY, CDR2 FYNNEI. CDR3 size: 12 residues. CDR3 coding DNA: TGTGCCAGCTCGGGCCTTTGGCGTGAGCAGTTCTTC. This gives the protein CASSGLWREQFF.

The chain recombines TRBV27 with TRBJ1-3; 9 bases agree with TRBD1. The CDR3 loop spans 13 amino acids. Per germline, CDR1 MNHEY and CDR2 SMNVEV (reference sequence). V was clipped by 5 bases and J by 8 bases; unmatched bases: 4. The CDR3 is CASSQQGADTIYF. CDR3 nucleotides: TGTGCCAGCAGTCAACAGGGGGCGGACACCATATATTTT.

The CDR3 spells CASSPTPSGLKYF. CDR3 sequence (DNA): TGTGCCAGCAGCCCTACCCCTAGCGGGCTAAAGTACTTC. This chain joins TRBV6-5 and TRBJ2-7; 8 nucleotides line up with TRBD2. The CDR3 contains 13 residues. Looked up from germline, CDR1 is MNHEY and CDR2 is SVGAGI. V was clipped by 6 bases and J by 11 bases; unmatched bases: 12.

The rearrangement joins TRBV29-1 to TRBJ2-5; D tentatively reads TRBD1 or TRBD2 (5 bases each). CDR1 is SQVTM and CDR2 is ANQGSEA in the germline V gene. The CDR3 has 14 amino acids. With 8 bases removed from V and 4 bases from J, the gap between germline ends came to 20 bases. CDR3: CSTQRGVSGETQYF. Written as DNA, the CDR3 is TGCAGCACCCAAAGAGGGGTTTCAGGAGAGACCCAGTACTTC.

The chain has TRBV19 and TRBJ2-7, with TRBD2 identical over 10 bases. J was trimmed by 7 bases and V by 5 bases; bases with no gene match: 8. This CDR3 has 14 residues. Germline loops: CDR1 LNHDA, CDR2 SQIVND (reference sequence). This CDR3 reads CASSRRTSGAEQYF. The CDR3 nucleotides are TGTGCCAGTAGTCGCAGGACTAGCGGCGCGGAGCAGTACTTC.

The chain links TRBV28 to TRBJ2-3, with D perhaps matching TRBD1 (6 bases). With 6 bases removed from V and 7 bases from J, the gap between germline ends came to 14 bases. Per germline, CDR1 MDHEN and CDR2 SYDVKM. The CDR3 loop spans 13 amino acids. DNA for the CDR3: TGTGCCAGCAGCCCGTCGGGACATAATACGCAGTATTTT. It is translated as CASSPSGHNTQYF.

V is TRBV29-1 and J is TRBJ2-5; TRBD1 matches 7 bases. Per germline, CDR1 SQVTM and CDR2 ANQGSEA. Trimming took 4 bases from V and 5 from J; bases not matched to a gene: 7. CDR3 length equals 13 residues. The CDR3 DNA is TGCAGCGTTGCAGGGGGTTCGGGGGAGACCCAGTACTTC. It encodes CSVAGGSGETQYF. Filled out from reference TRBV29-1 and TRBJ2-5, the complete variable domain reads SAVISQKPSRDICQRGTSLTIQCQVDSQVTMMFWYRQQPGQSLTLIATANQGSEATYESGFVIDKFPISRPNLTFSTLTVSNMSPEDSSIYLCSVAGGSGETQYFGPGTRLLVL.

This chain links TRBV7-9 with TRBJ2-1, with 8 bases lining up with TRBD1. This CDR3 spans 15 amino acids. V was pared by 0 bases and J by 8 bases, with 6 bases of the junction left unmatched. Germline V lookup: CDR1 SEHNR, CDR2 FQNEAQ (reference sequence). The chain's CDR3 is CASSLAQGAGDEQFF. CDR3 nucleotides: TGTGCCAGCAGCTTAGCGCAGGGGGCCGGCGATGAGCAGTTCTTC.

The chain has TRBV11-2 and TRBJ1-2, with D unclear. With 5 bases removed from V and 0 bases from J, the gap between germline ends came to 10 bases. The CDR3 consists of 14 residues. Germline V gives CDR1 SGHAT, CDR2 FQNNGV. The DNA for the CDR3 is TGTGCCAGCAGCCCTACGGTAGCTAACTATGGCTACACCTTC. Encoded protein: CASSPTVANYGYTF.

J is TRBJ1-5 and V is TRBV28; no clear D gene. The CDR3 spans 14 residues. Germline V gene lookup returns CDR1 MDHEN and CDR2 SYDVKM. Trimming pared 6 bases from V and 2 bases from J, leaving 11 bases between. The CDR3 DNA sequence: TGTGCCAGCAGAAACAACGGGGGCAATCAGCCCCAGCATTTT. It is translated as CASRNNGGNQPQHF.

This clone was seen a single time. The J gene is TRBJ1-1, the V gene TRBV10-2; TRBD1 agrees at 8 bases. CDR1 WSHSY and CDR2 SAAADI come from the germline V gene. V trimming: 6 bases; J trimming: 4 bases; junction bases outside the gene matches: 7. The CDR3 loop spans 14 amino acids. The CDR3 DNA is TGCGCCAGCAGGGATCAGGGGGCGGTCACTGAAGCTTTCTTT. Its translation is CASRDQGAVTEAFF.

The chain combines TRBV4-1 with TRBJ2-5; D unclear. CDR1 and CDR2 from the germline V gene are MGHRA and YSYEKL. This CDR3 region has 15 residues. Between the trimmed V and J ends, which lost 1 base and 5 bases, there was a span of 14 bases. The CDR3 here is CASSQVSSDEETQYF. The CDR3 DNA reads TGCGCCAGCAGCCAAGTCTCCAGCGACGAGGAGACCCAGTACTTC.

In its sample, this clone was seen once. The V gene is TRBV28, the J gene TRBJ1-2; D ambiguous. The CDR3 consists of 14 residues. CDR1 is MDHEN and CDR2 is SYDVKM in the germline V gene. V was trimmed by 4 bases and J by 1 base, leaving 10 bases between them. CDR3 residues: CASSSAGDNYGYTF. In DNA form, the CDR3 reads TGTGCCAGCAGTTCAGCTGGAGATAACTATGGCTACACCTTC.

The CDR3 region has the DNA TGTGCCAGCAGCTCCCAGCGGGAGGGCCAGGTCGGGGAGCTGTTTTTT. Translation: CASSSQREGQVGELFF. V is TRBV9 and J is TRBJ2-2, with 10 bases identical to TRBD2. J was trimmed by 7 bases and V by 4 bases; bases with no gene match: 10. The CDR3 contains 16 residues. CDR1 SGDLS and CDR2 YYNGEE come from the germline V gene.

The chain couples TRBV5-1 to TRBJ2-5; D is uncertain. The CDR3 covers 13 residues. Germline V CDR1 and CDR2: SGHRS, YFSETQ. The V and J ends lost 3 bases and 1 base respectively, with 7 bases between them. The CDR3: CASSSTPQETQYF. CDR3 nucleotide sequence: TGCGCCAGCAGCTCTACTCCCCAAGAGACCCAGTACTTC.

The chain carries TRBV5-5 and TRBJ1-5; TRBD1 matches at 7 bases. After removal of 3 bases from V and 7 bases from J, the junction contained 7 bases not matched to a gene. Germline assignment: CDR1 SGHKS and CDR2 YYEKEE (reference sequence). This CDR3 comprises 14 residues. CDR3 region: CASSSTGEFQPQHF. The CDR3 bases are TGTGCCAGCAGCTCTACAGGGGAGTTCCAGCCCCAGCATTTT. The full variable domain, completed using reference TRBV5-5 and TRBJ1-5, is DAGVTQSPTHLIKTRGQQVTLRCSPISGHKSVSWYQQVLGQGPQFIFQYYEKEERGRGNFPDRFSARQFPNYSSELNVNALLLGDSALYLCASSSTGEFQPQHFGDGTRLSIL.

V usage is TRBV7-2 and J usage is TRBJ2-3; 8 bases are shared with TRBD2. This CDR3 comprises 15 residues. V lost 4 bases to trimming and J lost 7 bases; unmatched junction nucleotides: 10. Germline loops: CDR1 SGHTA, CDR2 FQGNSA. Written as DNA, the CDR3 is TGTGCCAGCAGCTATCAGCGGGGGAGAGGGTATACGCAGTATTTT. This gives the protein CASSYQRGRGYTQYF. Full variable domain (remainder filled in from reference TRBV7-2 and TRBJ2-3): GAGVSQSPSNKVTEKGKDVELRCDPISGHTALYWYRQSLGQGLEFLIYFQGNSAPDKSGLPSDRFSAERTGGSVSTLTIQRTQQEDSAVYLCASSYQRGRGYTQYFGPGTRLTVL.

This clone was seen a single time. The chain employs TRBV29-1 and TRBJ2-5; no clear D gene. Trimming removed 6 bases from V and 7 bases from J, with 9 bases in between. Germline lookup yields CDR1 SQVTM and CDR2 ANQGSEA. The CDR3 consists of 10 residues. CDR3 residues: CSVQKGTQYF. The CDR3 DNA sequence: TGCAGCGTACAAAAGGGGACCCAGTACTTC. Looking up the rest from reference TRBV29-1 and TRBJ2-5 gives the full variable domain: SAVISQKPSRDICQRGTSLTIQCQVDSQVTMMFWYRQQPGQSLTLIATANQGSEATYESGFVIDKFPISRPNLTFSTLTVSNMSPEDSSIYLCSVQKGTQYFGPGTRLLVL.

The table lists this clone with a count of one. The chain has TRBV4-2 and TRBJ1-2; 8 nucleotides match TRBD1. V was clipped by 4 bases and J by 4 bases; unmatched bases: 8. Germline CDR1 is LGHNA and CDR2 is YNFKEQ. The CDR3 is 15 residues long. The CDR3: CASSPGQGRGYGYTF. The CDR3 DNA follows: TGTGCCAGCAGCCCAGGACAGGGCCGTGGCTATGGCTACACCTTC.